The rows below give T cell receptor beta chains drawn from one sample of a study of CD8+CD57+ T cells in acquired aplastic anemia. TCRdb re-derived calls from the reads in MiXCR, one entry per CDR3 protein. The data show approximately 150,000 distinct CDR3 sequences, with less than 60% seen just once and 1.1% held by the top ten. Sequencing was done on a sample of sorted CD4+, CD8+, or CD8+CD57+ T cells (not recorded which) from PBMCs. These TCRs come from a human donor with aplastic anemia. Both conserved end residues are part of each CDR3. Fields, in order: V gene, clone size, J gene, D gene, CDR3 protein, CDR3 DNA. The D gene is left open where the match is weak. The size entry is marked missing in some rows and otherwise reads once, few, many or a size class.

TRBV2	many	TRBJ2-3	NA	CASSAPAHTDTQYF	TGTGCCAGCAGTGCTCCGGCGCACACAGATACGCAGTATTTT
TRBV4-2	NA	TRBJ2-7	TRBD2	CASSGSSGGAKEQYF	TGTGCCAGCAGCGGATCTAGCGGGGGGGCGAAAGAGCAGTACTTC
TRBV10-1	few	TRBJ2-7	TRBD1	CASSGGQGTHEQYF	TGCGCCAGCAGCGGGGGACAGGGGACCCACGAGCAGTACTTC
TRBV4-1	many	TRBJ2-3	NA	CASSQDWARWKDTQYF	TGCGCCAGCAGCCAAGATTGGGCGAGGTGGAAAGATACGCAGTATTTT
TRBV5-6	many	TRBJ1-2	TRBD1	CASSGWARTGAIYGYTF	TGTGCCAGCAGCGGATGGGCCAGGACAGGGGCCATCTATGGCTACACCTTC
TRBV6-1	NA	TRBJ1-1	TRBD1	CASGRQGNTEAFF	TGTGCCAGCGGTAGACAGGGGAACACTGAAGCTTTCTTT
TRBV13	NA	TRBJ2-1	NA	CASSFRSAFSYNEQFF	TGTGCCAGCAGCTTCAGGTCCGCGTTCTCCTACAATGAGCAGTTCTTC
TRBV2	few	TRBJ1-6	TRBD1	CAISGTENSPLHF	TGTGCCATCTCCGGGACAGAGAATTCACCCCTCCACTTT
TRBV4-2	NA	TRBJ1-2	NA	CASSPRGARRDSLGIYGYTF	TGTGCCAGCAGCCCACGAGGCGCACGTCGCGACAGTCTGGGGATCTATGGCTACACCTTC
TRBV4-1	many	TRBJ2-3	TRBD2	CASSQATSNSPPDTQYF	TGCGCCAGCAGCCAAGCGACTAGCAACAGCCCCCCAGATACGCAGTATTTT
TRBV3-1	NA	TRBJ1-2	TRBD1	CASSFWTGDGYTF	TGTGCCAGCAGCTTTTGGACAGGGGATGGCTACACCTTC
TRBV5-6	NA	TRBJ2-1	NA	CASRLGNEQFF	TGTGCCAGCAGGTTGGGGAATGAGCAGTTCTTC
TRBV10-3	few	TRBJ2-1	TRBD2	CAISVGTSGYNEQFF	TGTGCCATCAGTGTAGGGACTAGCGGCTACAATGAGCAGTTCTTC
TRBV5-6	many	TRBJ1-3	NA	CASSLRSLWNTIYF	TGTGCCAGCAGCTTGAGGTCACTATGGAACACCATATATTTT
TRBV6-1	many	TRBJ2-7	NA	CASRQVGEQYF	TGTGCCAGCAGACAGGTGGGCGAGCAGTACTTC
TRBV24-1	many	TRBJ2-5	NA	CATSDHRRQETQYF	TGTGCCACCAGTGATCACAGGAGACAAGAGACCCAGTACTTC
TRBV19	few	TRBJ2-1	NA	CAGSLVGGQNNEQFF	TGTGCCGGCAGCTTGGTCGGGGGGCAGAACAATGAGCAGTTCTTC
TRBV20-1	NA	TRBJ2-1	NA	CSALLGEQFF	TGCAGTGCACTTCTGGGAGAGCAGTTCTTC
TRBV11-1	NA	TRBJ2-2	NA	CASSSVAGAGTGELFF	TGTGCCAGCAGCTCTGTGGCGGGGGCGGGCACCGGGGAGCTGTTTTTT
TRBV6-5	NA	TRBJ2-5	NA	CASSYYQGSTETQYF	TGTGCCAGCAGTTACTACCAGGGGTCCACGGAGACCCAGTACTTT
TRBV24-1	many	TRBJ2-1	TRBD2	CATSDLSSGVYNEQFF	TGTGCCACCAGTGATTTGTCGAGCGGGGTCTACAATGAGCAGTTCTTC
TRBV7-9	NA	TRBJ2-5	NA	CASRPSGTQYF	TGTGCCAGCAGGCCCTCGGGGACCCAGTACTTC
TRBV7-9	NA	TRBJ2-7	TRBD1	CASSQGVVQYF	TGTGCCAGCAGCCAGGGGGTTGTGCAGTACTTC
TRBV19	many	TRBJ2-3	NA	CASSIEGPRDTQYF	TGTGCCAGTAGTATAGAGGGCCCGCGAGATACGCAGTATTTT
TRBV12-3/TRBV12-4	NA	TRBJ2-7	NA	CASTAQAPYEQYF	TGTGCCAGCACCGCACAGGCGCCCTACGAGCAGTACTTC
TRBV5-4	NA	TRBJ1-1	TRBD1	CASSVDRPDEAFF	TGTGCCAGCAGCGTGGACAGGCCAGATGAAGCTTTCTTT
TRBV11-1	many	TRBJ1-4	TRBD1	CASSLALGTGEVLGTNEKLFF	TGTGCCAGCAGCTTAGCACTCGGGACAGGGGAAGTTCTTGGGACTAATGAAAAACTGTTTTTT